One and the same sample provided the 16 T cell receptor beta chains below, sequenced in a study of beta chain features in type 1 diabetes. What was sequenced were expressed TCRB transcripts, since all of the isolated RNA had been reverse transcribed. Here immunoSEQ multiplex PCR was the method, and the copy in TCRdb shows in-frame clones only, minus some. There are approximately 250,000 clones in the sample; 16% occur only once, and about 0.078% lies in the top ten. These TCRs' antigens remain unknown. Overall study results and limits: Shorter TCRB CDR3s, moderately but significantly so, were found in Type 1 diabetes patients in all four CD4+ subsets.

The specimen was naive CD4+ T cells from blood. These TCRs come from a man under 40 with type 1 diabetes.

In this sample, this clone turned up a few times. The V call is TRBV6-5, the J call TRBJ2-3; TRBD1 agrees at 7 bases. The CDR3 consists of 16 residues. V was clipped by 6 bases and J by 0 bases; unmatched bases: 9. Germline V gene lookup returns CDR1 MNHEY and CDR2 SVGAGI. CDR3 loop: CASRYRGAASTDTQYF. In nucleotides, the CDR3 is TGTGCCAGCAGATACAGGGGTGCTGCTAGCACAGATACGCAGTATTTT.

CDR3 protein: CAGRDRGSYEQYF. CDR3 nucleotides: TGTGCTGGACGGGACAGGGGCTCCTACGAGCAGTACTTC. The rearrangement joins TRBV28 to TRBJ2-7; 10 nucleotides agree with TRBD1. CDR1 MDHEN and CDR2 SYDVKM come from the germline V gene. This CDR3 contains 13 residues.

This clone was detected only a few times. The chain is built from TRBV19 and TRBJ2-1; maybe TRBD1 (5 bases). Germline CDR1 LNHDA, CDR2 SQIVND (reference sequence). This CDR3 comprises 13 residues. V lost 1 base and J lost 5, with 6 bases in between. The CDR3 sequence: CASSIARDNEQFF. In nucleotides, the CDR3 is TGTGCCAGTAGTATAGCCAGGGACAATGAGCAGTTCTTC.

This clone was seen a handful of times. CDR3 protein: CATGLAGGTYNEQFF. DNA of the CDR3: TGTGCCACCGGACTAGCGGGAGGCACCTACAATGAGCAGTTCTTC. This rearrangement joins TRBV27 to TRBJ2-1; 14 bases are a match to TRBD2. After removal of 10 bases from V and 2 bases from J, the junction contained 4 bases not matched to a gene. The CDR3 contains 15 residues. The germline V gene has CDR1 MNHEY and CDR2 SMNVEV (reference sequence).

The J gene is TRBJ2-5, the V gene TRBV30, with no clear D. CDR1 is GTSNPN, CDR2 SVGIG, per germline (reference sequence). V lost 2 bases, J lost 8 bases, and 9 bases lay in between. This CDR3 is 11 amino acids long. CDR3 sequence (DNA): TGTGCCTGGAGTCCTCGCCTTACCCAGTACTTC. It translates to CAWSPRLTQYF.

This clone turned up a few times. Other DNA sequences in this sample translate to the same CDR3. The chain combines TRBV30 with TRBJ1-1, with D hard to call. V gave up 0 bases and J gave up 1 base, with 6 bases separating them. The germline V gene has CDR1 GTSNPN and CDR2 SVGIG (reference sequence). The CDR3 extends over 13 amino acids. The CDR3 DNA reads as TGTGCCTGGAGTGTACAAGGGAACACTGAAGCTTTCTTT. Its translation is CAWSVQGNTEAFF.

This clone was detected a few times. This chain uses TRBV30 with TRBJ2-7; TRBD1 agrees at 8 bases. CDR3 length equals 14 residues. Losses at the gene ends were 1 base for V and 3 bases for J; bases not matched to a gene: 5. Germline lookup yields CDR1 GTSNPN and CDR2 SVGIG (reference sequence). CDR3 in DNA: TGTGCCTGGAGTGCCCGGACAGGGTACTACGAGCAGTACTTC. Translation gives CAWSARTGYYEQYF.

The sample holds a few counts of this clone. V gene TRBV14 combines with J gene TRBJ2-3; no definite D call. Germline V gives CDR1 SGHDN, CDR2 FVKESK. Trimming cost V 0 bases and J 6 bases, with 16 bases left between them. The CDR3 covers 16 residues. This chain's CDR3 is CASSQDLSRSMDTQYF. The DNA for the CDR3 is TGTGCCAGCAGCCAAGATCTATCCAGGTCCATGGATACGCAGTATTTT.

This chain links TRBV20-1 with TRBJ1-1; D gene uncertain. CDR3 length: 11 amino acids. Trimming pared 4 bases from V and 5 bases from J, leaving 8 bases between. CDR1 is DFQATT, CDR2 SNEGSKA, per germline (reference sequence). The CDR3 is CSANGRTEAFF. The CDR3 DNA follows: TGCAGTGCTAATGGTCGGACTGAAGCTTTCTTT.

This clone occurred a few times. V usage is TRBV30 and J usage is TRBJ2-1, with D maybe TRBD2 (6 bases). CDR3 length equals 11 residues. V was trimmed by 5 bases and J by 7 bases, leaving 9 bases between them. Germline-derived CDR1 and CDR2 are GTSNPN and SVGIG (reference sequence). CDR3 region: CAWALANEQFF. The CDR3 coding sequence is TGTGCCTGGGCTCTAGCGAATGAGCAGTTCTTC.

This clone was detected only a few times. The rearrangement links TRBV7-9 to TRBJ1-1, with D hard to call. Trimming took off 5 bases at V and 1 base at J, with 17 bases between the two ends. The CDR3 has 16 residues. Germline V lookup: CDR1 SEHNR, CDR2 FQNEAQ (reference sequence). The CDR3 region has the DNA TGTGCCAGCAGCCCTCGGGTTGGCGGGGAGAACACTGAAGCTTTCTTT. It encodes CASSPRVGGENTEAFF. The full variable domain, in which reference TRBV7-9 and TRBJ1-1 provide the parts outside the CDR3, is DTGVSQNPRHKITKRGQNVTFRCDPISEHNRLYWYRQTLGQGPEFLTYFQNEAQLEKSRLLSDRFSAERPKGSFSTLEIQRTEQGDSAMYLCASSPRVGGENTEAFFGQGTRLTVV.

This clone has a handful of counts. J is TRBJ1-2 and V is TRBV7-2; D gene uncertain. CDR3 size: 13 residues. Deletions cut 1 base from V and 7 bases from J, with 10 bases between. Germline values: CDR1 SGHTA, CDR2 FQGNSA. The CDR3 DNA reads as TGTGCCAGCAGCTTAGACCTAACCGGTGGCTACACCTTC. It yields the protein CASSLDLTGGYTF.

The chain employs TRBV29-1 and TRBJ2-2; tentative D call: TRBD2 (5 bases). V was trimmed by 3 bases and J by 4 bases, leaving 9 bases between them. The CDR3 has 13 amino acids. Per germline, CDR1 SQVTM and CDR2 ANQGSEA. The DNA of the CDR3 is TGCAGCGTTGACGAGGGTTTCACCGGGGAGCTGTTTTTT. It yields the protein CSVDEGFTGELFF.

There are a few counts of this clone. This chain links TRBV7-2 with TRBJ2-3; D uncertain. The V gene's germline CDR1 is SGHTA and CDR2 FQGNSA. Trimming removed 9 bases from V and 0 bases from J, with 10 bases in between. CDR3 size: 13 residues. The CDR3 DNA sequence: TGTGCCAGTACGGGCGGCAGCACAGATACGCAGTATTTT. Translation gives CASTGGSTDTQYF.

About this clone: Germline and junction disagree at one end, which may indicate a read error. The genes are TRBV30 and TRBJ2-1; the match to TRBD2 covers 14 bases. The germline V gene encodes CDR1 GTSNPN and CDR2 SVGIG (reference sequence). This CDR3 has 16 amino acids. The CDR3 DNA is TGTGCCTGGAAGGGACTAGCGGGAGTAGCGGGCAATGGGCAGTTCTTC. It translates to CAWKGLAGVAGNGQFF.

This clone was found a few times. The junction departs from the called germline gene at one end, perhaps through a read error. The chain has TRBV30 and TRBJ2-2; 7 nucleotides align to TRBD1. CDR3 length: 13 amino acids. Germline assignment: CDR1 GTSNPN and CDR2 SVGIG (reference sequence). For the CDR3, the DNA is TGTGCCTGGATGACAGGGAACATCGGGGAGCTGTTTTTT. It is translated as CAWMTGNIGELFF. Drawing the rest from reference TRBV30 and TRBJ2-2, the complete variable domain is SQTIHQWPATLVQPVGSPLSLECTVEGTSNPNLYWYRQAAGRGLQLLFYSVGIGQISSEVPQNLSASRPQDRQFILSSKKLLLSDSGFYLCAWMTGNIGELFFGEGSRLTVL.